This TCR beta chain was captured by sequencing in a study of beta chain features in type 1 diabetes. Study-level background: The study found patients and healthy donors alike in age, gender and cell yields. All samples together contributed 90 million to 130 million sorted cells for examination.

The authors took one heparinised blood draw, averaging about 116 mL, from each donor. Via the markers CD45RO/CCR7/CD25/CD127/CD95/CD27, stem cell-like memory, regulatory, central memory and naive CD4+ cells were sorted. This CDR3 has 14 residues. Unmatched junction bases numbered 10, after V lost 11 bases and J lost 3 bases. Germline CDR1 reads ENHRY; CDR2 reads SYGVKD. The isolated RNA, all of it, was reverse transcribed, so expressed TCRB transcripts were what got sequenced. Profiling relied on immunoSEQ multiplex PCR, and the TCRdb table lists in-frame clones only, not all of them. The table shows about 320,000 clones, with 14% occurring only once. This clone has just a few counts.

The sequence was collected from a man between 25 and 39 years old in good health. Sequenced material: central memory CD4+ T cells from blood. V is TRBV10-3 and J is TRBJ2-3; 8 nucleotides agree with TRBD2. In DNA, the CDR3 is TGTGCCCTCCGGACTAGCTCGGGTACAGATACGCAGTATTTT. It codes for CALRTSSGTDTQYF.